This T cell receptor (beta chain) was retrieved from a study of blood T cell repertoires in COVID-19 (dated by TCRdb to 2018 to 2020). Looking at the study overall: Samples covering the acute and convalescent phases of COVID-19 were provided by collaborators in the United States, Italy and Spain. The material from the prospective study consisted of cDNA or gDNA derived from T cells, B-cell-depleted T cells, or PBMCs. Where available, HLA class I and class II types were obtained from metadata supplied by the sample provider rather than from assay-based typing. The repertoires were released in a freely available public database intended as a resource for research on the immune response to SARS-CoV-2. The samples were drawn from the first 160 participants of the ongoing ImmuneRACE study and from under 1,500 subjects provided by 6 global collaborators. The sample metadata nearly always contained a de-identified subject ID, COVID-19 status, age in years and sex. The dataset comprised deeply sampled blood TCRbeta repertoires from subjects exposed to, actively infected with, or recovered from COVID-19.

TCRbeta CDR3 regions were amplified from genomic DNA by means of the immunoSEQ Assay, a bias-controlled multiplex PCR. As for how the authors treated the data: Within the assay, amplification of reference gene primers was used to estimate how many nucleated cells each sample contained. To quantify the absolute abundance of each unique TCRbeta CDR3 rearrangement, sequence reads were collapsed and filtered. For each sample, productive Simpson clonality was calculated as the square root of Simpson's diversity index across productive rearrangements. Drawn from immuneACCESS, this table holds only the in-frame rearrangements with V and J called that TCRdb kept. Clones are partly lost; checked studies trace under half to an unresolved V gene and leave the rest unexplained. From that table come the V and J calls and clone size; the DNA was used to work out D and trimming. The sample table contains 150,000 to 200,000 clones; only one count was recorded for about 88% of them. 0.99% of the sample comes from the top ten.

Each collaborating institution followed its own protocols to collect whole blood in K2EDTA tubes. For TCRbeta analysis, collaborators shipped samples as frozen whole blood, isolated PBMCs, or DNA extracted from either of those sample types. General conclusions and limits of the study: Clinical and demographic metadata were provided uncurated, with the amount varying by source and participant.

The germline V gene supplies CDR1 MDHEN and CDR2 SYDVKM. Trimming removed 3 bases from V and 8 bases from J; the gene matches leave 3 bases unexplained. Its CDR3 holds 14 amino acids, cysteine through phenylalanine. The CDR3 DNA has 42 bases and is translated from base 1. The sample holds a few counts of this clone. What antigen it recognizes has not been identified. Base-call qualities are not available, and no considerably larger clone is one nucleotide away. The sequence came from a man between 18 and 35 years old with acute or convalescent COVID-19. The chain uses TRBV28 and TRBJ1-4, and TRBD1 matches 10 of the central bases. The sequencing sample was made of peripheral blood. The nucleotides read TGTGCCAGCAGTTTCTTGACAGGGGGCGAAAAACTGTTTTTT. Its protein product is CASSFLTGGEKLFF.